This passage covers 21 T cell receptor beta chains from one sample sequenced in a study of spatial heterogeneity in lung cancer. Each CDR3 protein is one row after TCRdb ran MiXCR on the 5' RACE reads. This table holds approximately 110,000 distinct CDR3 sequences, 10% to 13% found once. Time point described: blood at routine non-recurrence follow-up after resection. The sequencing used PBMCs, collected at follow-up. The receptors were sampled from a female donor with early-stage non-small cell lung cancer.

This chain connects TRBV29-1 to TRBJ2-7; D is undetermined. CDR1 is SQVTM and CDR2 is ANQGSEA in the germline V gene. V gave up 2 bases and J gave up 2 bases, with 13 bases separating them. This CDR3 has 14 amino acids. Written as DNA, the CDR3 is TGCAGCGTTGAACTGCTTGGCGGAGCCTACGAGCAGTACTTC. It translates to CSVELLGGAYEQYF.

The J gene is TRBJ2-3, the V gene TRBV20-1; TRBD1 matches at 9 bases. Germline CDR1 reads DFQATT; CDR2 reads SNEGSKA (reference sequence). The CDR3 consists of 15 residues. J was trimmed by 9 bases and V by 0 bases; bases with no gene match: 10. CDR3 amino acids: CSARDGDRAINTQYF. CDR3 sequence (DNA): TGCAGTGCTAGAGATGGGGACAGGGCTATCAACACGCAGTATTTT.

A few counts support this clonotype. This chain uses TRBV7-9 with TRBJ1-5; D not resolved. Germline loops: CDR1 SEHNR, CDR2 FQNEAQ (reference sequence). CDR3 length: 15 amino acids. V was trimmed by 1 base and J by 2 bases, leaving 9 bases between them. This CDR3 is CASSLDGEGNQPQHF. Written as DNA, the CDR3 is TGTGCCAGCAGCTTAGATGGTGAGGGCAATCAGCCCCAGCATTTT.

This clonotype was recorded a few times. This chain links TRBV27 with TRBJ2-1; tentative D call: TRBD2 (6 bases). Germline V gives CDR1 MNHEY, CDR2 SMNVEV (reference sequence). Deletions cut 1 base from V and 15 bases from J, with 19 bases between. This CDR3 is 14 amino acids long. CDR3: CASSLFRGSDPPFF. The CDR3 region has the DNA TGTGCCAGCAGTTTATTCCGGGGGTCCGACCCACCGTTCTTC.

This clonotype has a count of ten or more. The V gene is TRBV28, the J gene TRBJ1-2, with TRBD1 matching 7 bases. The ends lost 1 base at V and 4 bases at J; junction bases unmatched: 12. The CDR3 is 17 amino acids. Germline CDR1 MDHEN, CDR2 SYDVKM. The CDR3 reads CASSLSFLTDRAYGYTF. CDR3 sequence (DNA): TGTGCCAGCAGTTTATCTTTTCTCACCGACAGGGCCTATGGCTACACCTTC.

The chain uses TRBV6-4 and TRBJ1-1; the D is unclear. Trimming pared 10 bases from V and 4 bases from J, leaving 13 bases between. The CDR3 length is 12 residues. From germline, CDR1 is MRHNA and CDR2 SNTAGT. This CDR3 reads CAIPTRGTEAFF. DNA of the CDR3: TGTGCCATCCCCACTCGGGGCACTGAAGCTTTCTTT.

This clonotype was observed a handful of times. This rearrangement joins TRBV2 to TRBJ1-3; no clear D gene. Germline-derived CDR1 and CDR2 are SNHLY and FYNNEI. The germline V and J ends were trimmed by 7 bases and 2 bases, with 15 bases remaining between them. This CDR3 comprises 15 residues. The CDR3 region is CASNGNRIAGNTIYF. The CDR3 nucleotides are TGTGCCAGCAACGGGAACCGGATAGCTGGAAACACCATATATTTT.

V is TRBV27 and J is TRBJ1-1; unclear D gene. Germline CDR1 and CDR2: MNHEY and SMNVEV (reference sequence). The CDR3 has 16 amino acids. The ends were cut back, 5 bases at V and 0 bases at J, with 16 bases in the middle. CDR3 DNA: TGTGCCAGCAGTCCGGGCCCCGCGATTATGAACACTGAAGCTTTCTTT. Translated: CASSPGPAIMNTEAFF.

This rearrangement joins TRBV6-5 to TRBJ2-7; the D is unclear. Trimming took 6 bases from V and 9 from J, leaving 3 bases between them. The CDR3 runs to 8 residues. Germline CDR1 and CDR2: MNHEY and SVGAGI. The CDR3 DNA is TGTGCCAGCAGAGGGCAGTACGTC. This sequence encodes CASRGQYV.

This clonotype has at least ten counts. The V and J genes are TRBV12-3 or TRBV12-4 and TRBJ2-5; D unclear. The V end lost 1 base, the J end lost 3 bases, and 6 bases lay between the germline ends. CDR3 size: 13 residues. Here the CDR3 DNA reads TGTGCCAGCAGTTTAGACTTAAAAGAGACCCAGTACTTC. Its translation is CASSLDLKETQYF.

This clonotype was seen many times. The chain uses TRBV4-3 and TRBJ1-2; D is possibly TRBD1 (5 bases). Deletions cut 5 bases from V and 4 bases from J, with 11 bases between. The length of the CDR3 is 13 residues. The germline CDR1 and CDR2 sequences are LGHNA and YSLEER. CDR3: CASSYLTAYGYTF. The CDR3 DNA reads TGCGCCAGCAGCTATCTGACAGCCTATGGCTACACCTTC.

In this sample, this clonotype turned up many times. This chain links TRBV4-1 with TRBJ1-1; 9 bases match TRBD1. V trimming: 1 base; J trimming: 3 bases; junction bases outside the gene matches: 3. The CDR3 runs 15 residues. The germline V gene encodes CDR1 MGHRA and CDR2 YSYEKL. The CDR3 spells CASSQVDRGYTEAFF. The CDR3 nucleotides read TGCGCCAGCAGCCAAGTGGACAGGGGTTACACTGAAGCTTTCTTT.

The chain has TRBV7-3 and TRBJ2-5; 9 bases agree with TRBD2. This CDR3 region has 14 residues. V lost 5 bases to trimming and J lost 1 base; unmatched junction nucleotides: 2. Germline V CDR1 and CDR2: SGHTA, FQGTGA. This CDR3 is CASSMTSGQETQYF. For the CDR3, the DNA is TGTGCCAGCAGCATGACTAGCGGCCAAGAGACCCAGTACTTC.

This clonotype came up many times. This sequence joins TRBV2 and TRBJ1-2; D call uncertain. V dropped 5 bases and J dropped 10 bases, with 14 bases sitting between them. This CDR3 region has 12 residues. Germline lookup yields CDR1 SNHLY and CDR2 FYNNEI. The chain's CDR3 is CASSQSAYVYTF. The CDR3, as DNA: TGTGCCAGCAGTCAGTCAGCCTACGTCTACACCTTC.

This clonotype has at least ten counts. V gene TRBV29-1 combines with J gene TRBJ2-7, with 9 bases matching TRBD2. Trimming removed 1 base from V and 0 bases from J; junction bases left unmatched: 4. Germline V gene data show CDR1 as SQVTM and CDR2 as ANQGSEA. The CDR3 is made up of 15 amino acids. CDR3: CSVEGAGGSSYEQYF. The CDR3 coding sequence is TGCAGCGTTGAAGGGGCGGGAGGGAGCTCCTACGAGCAGTACTTC.

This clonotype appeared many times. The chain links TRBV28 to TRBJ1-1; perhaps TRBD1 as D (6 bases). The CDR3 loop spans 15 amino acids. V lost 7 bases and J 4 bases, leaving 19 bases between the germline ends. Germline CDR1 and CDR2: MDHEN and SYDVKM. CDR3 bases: TGTGCCAGCACTAGAGGGGGGGCCGAGGGCACTGAAGCTTTCTTT. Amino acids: CASTRGGAEGTEAFF.

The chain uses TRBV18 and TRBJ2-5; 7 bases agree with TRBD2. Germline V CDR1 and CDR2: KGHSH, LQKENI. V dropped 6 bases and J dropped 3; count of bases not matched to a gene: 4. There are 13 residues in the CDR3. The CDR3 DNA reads TGTGCCAGCTCCCCAGGACTAGAAGAGACCCAGTACTTC. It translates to CASSPGLEETQYF.

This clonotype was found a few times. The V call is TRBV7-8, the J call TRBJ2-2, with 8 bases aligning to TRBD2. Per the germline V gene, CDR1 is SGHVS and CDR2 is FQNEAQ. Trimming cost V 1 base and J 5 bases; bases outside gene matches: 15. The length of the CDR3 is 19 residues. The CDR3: CASSLVGLAGRRRTGELFF. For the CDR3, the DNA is TGTGCCAGCAGCTTAGTCGGTCTAGCGGGCAGGAGGAGGACCGGGGAGCTGTTTTTT.

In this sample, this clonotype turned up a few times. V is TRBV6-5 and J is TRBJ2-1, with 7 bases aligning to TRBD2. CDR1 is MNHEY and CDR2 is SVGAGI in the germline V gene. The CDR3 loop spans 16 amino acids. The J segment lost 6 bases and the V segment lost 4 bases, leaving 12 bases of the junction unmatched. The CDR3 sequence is CASSLVGGPGFNEQFF. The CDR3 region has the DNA TGTGCCAGCAGTTTAGTGGGAGGGCCGGGGTTCAATGAGCAGTTCTTC.

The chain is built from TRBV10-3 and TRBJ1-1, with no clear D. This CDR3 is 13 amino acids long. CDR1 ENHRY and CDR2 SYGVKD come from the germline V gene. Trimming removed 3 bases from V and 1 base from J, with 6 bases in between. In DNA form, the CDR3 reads TGTGCCATCAGTGAAAGGGAGAACACTGAAGCTTTCTTT. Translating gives CAISERENTEAFF.

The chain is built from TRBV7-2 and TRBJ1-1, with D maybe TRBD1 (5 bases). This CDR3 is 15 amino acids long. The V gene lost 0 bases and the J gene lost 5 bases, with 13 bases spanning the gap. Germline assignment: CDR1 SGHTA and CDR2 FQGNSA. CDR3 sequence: CASSLADSTYTEAFF. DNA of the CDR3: TGTGCCAGCAGCTTAGCAGACAGCACCTATACTGAAGCTTTCTTT.